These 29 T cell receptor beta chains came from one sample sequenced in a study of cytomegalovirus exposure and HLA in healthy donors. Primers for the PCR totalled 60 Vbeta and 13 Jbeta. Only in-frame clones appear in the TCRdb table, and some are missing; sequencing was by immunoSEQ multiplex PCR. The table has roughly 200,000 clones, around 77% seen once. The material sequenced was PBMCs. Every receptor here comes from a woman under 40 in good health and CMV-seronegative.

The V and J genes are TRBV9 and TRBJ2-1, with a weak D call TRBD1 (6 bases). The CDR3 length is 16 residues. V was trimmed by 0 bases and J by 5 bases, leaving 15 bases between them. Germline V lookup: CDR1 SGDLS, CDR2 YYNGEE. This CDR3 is CASSVGGRGRNNEQFF. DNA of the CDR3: TGTGCCAGCAGCGTAGGAGGCAGGGGAAGAAACAATGAGCAGTTCTTC.

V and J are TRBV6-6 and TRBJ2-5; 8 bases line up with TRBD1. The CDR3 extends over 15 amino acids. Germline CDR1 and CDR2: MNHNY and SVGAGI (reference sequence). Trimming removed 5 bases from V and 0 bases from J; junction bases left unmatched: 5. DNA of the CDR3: TGTGCCAGCAGTGACAGGGGTTCGTACCAAGAGACCCAGTACTTC. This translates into CASSDRGSYQETQYF.

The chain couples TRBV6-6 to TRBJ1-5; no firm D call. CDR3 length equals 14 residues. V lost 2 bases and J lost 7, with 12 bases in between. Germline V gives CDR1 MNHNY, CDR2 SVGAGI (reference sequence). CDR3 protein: CASSYLGSGQPQHF. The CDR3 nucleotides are TGTGCCAGCAGTTACCTAGGGAGTGGGCAGCCCCAGCATTTT.

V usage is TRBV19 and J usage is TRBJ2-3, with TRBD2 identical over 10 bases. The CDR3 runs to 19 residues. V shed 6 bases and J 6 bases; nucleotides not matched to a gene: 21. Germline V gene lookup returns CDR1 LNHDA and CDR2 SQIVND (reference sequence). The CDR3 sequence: CASRNPPPSGGIPRDTQYF. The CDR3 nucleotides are TGTGCCAGTAGGAACCCCCCTCCTAGCGGGGGTATTCCCAGGGATACGCAGTATTTT.

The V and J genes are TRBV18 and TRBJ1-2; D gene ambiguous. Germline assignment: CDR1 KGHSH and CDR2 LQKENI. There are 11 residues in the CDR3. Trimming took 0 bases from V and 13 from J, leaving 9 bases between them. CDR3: CASSPPPVGTF. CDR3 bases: TGTGCCAGCTCACCACCCCCGGTCGGCACCTTC.

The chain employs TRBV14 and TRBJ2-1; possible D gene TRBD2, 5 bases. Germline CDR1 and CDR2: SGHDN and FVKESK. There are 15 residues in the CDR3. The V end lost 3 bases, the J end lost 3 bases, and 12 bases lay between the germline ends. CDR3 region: CASSQREYDYNEQFF. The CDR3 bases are TGTGCCAGCAGCCAGAGGGAATATGACTACAATGAGCAGTTCTTC.

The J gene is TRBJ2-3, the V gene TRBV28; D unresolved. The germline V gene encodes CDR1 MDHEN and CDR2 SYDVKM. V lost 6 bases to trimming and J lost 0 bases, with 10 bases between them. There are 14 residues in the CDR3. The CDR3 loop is CASSSKLSTDTQYF. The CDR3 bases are TGTGCCAGCAGCTCTAAGCTTAGCACAGATACGCAGTATTTT.

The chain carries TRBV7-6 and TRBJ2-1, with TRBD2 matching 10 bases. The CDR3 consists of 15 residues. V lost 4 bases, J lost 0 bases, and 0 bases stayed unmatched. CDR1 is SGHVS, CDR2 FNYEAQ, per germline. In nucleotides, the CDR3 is TGTGCCAGCAGCTCTAGCGGGGGCTCCTACAATGAGCAGTTCTTC. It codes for CASSSSGGSYNEQFF.

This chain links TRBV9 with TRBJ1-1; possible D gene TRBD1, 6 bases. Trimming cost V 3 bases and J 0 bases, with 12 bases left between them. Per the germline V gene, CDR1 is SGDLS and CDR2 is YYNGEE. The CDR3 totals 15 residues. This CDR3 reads CASSARTELNTEAFF. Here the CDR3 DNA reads TGTGCCAGCAGCGCAAGGACAGAGTTGAACACTGAAGCTTTCTTT. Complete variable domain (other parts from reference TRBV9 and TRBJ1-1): DSGVTQTPKHLITATGQRVTLRCSPRSGDLSVYWYQQSLDQGLQFLIQYYNGEERAKGNILERFSAQQFPDLHSELNLSSLELGDSALYFCASSARTELNTEAFFGQGTRLTVV.

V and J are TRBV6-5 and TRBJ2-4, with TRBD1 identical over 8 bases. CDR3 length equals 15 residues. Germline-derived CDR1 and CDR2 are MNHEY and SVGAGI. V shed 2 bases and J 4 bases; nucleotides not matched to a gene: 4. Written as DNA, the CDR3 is TGTGCCAGCAGTTACATACAGGGGGTAAAAAACATTCAGTACTTC. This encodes CASSYIQGVKNIQYF.

The CDR3 reads CASRGAGPYEQYF. In DNA, the CDR3 is TGTGCCAGCAGGGGGGCAGGTCCCTACGAGCAGTACTTC. The J gene is TRBJ2-7, the V gene TRBV27, with a weak D call TRBD1 (6 bases). The V and J ends lost 6 bases and 2 bases respectively, with 11 bases between them. Germline V gene data show CDR1 as MNHEY and CDR2 as SMNVEV (reference sequence). This CDR3 contains 13 residues.

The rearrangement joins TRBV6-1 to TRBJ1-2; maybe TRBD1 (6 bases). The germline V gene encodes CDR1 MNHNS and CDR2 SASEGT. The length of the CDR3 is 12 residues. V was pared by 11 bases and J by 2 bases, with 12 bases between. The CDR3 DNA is TGTGCCGGCCGGGACACCAACTATGGCTACACCTTC. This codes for CAGRDTNYGYTF.

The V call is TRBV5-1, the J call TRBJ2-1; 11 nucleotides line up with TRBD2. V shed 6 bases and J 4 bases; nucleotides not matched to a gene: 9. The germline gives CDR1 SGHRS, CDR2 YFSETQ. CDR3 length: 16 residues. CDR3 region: CASNLAGGLGYNEQFF. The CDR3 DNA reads TGCGCCAGCAACCTAGCGGGGGGCCTCGGATACAATGAGCAGTTCTTC.

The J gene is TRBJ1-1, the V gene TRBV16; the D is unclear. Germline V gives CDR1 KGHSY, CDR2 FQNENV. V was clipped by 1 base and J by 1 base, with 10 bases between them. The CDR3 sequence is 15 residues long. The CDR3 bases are TGTGCCAGCAGCCAATTTTTGAGCGGGAACACTGAAGCTTTCTTT. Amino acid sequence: CASSQFLSGNTEAFF.

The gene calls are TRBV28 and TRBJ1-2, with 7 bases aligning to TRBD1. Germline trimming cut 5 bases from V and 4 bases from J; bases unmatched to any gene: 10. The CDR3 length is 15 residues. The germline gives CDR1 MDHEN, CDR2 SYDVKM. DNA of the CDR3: TGTGCCAGCAGTCCCCATACAGGGGAAGGCTATGGCTACACCTTC. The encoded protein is CASSPHTGEGYGYTF.

The CDR3 DNA reads as TGTGCCATCAGTGTGTCGCAGGTCCAAGAGACCCAGTACTTC. Its translation: CAISVSQVQETQYF. The chain couples TRBV10-3 to TRBJ2-5, with D unclear. Per the germline V gene, CDR1 is ENHRY and CDR2 is SYGVKD. The CDR3 runs to 14 residues. Trimming pared 4 bases from V and 1 base from J, leaving 10 bases between.

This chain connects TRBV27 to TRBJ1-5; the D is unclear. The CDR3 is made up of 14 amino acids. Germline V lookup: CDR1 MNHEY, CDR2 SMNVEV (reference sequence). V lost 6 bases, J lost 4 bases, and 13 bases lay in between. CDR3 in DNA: TGTGCCAGCAGGCCCGTAGGAGGGAATCAGCCCCAGCATTTT. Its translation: CASRPVGGNQPQHF.

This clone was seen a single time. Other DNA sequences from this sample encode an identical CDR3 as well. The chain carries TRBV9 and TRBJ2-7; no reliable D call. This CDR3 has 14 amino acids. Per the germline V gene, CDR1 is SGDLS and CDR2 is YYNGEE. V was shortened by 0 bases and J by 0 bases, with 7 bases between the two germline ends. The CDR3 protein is CASSVGGVSYEQYF. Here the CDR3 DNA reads TGTGCCAGCAGCGTAGGTGGAGTCTCCTACGAGCAGTACTTC. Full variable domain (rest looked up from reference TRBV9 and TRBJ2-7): DSGVTQTPKHLITATGQRVTLRCSPRSGDLSVYWYQQSLDQGLQFLIQYYNGEERAKGNILERFSAQQFPDLHSELNLSSLELGDSALYFCASSVGGVSYEQYFGPGTRLTVT.

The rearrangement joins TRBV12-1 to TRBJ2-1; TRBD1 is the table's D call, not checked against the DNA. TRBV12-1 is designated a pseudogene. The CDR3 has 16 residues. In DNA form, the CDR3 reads TGTGCCAGCAGCCGCGGACAGACTATTTCCTACAATGAGCAGTTCTTC. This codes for CASSRGQTISYNEQFF.

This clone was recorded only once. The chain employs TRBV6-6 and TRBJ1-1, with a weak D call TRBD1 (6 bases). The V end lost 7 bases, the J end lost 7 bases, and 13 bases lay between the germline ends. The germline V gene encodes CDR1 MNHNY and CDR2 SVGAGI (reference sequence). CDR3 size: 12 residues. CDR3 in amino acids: CASKLDRCEAFF. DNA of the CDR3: TGTGCCAGCAAACTCGACAGGTGTGAAGCTTTCTTT.

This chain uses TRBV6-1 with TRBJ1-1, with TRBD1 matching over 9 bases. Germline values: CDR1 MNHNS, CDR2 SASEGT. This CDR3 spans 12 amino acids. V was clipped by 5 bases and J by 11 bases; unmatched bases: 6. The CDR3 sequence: CASSYTGQGAFF. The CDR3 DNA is TGTGCCAGCAGTTATACCGGACAGGGGGCTTTCTTT.

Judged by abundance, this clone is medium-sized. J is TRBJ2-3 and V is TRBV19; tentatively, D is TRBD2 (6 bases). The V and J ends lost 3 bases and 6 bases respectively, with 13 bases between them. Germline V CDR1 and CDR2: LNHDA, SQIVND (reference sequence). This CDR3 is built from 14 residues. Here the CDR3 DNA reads TGTGCCAGTAGTATTGAAAGGGCGGGGGATACGCAGTATTTT. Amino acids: CASSIERAGDTQYF.

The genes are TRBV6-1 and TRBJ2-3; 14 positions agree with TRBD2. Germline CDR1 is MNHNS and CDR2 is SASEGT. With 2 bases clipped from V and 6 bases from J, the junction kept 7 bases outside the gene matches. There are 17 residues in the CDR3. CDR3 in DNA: TGTGCCAGCAGTGAAAGACTAGCGGGAGGGCCGAGGGATACGCAGTATTTT. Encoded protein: CASSERLAGGPRDTQYF.

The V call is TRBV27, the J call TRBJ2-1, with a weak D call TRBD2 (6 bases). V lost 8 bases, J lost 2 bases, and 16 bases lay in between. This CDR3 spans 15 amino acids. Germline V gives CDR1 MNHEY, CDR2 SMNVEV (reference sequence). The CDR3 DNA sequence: TGTGCCAGCGTCCCGGGACTCCCCCCCTACAATGAGCAGTTCTTC. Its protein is CASVPGLPPYNEQFF.

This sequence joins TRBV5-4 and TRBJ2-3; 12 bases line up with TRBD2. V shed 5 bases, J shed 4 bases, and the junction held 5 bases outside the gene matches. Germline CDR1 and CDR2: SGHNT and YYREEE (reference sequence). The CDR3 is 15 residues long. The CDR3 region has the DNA TGTGCCAGCAGGTCGACTAGCGGGAGAGCAGATACGCAGTATTTT. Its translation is CASRSTSGRADTQYF. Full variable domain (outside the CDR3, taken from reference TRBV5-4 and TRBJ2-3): ETGVTQSPTHLIKTRGQQVTLRCSSQSGHNTVSWYQQALGQGPQFIFQYYREEENGRGNFPPRFSGLQFPNYSSELNVNALELDDSALYLCASRSTSGRADTQYFGPGTRLTVL.

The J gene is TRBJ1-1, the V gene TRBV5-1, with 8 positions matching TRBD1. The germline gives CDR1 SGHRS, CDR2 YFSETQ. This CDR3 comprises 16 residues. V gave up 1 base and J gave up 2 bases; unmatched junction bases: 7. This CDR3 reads CASSLKRTGPNTEAFF. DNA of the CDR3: TGCGCCAGCAGCTTGAAGCGGACAGGGCCAAACACTGAAGCTTTCTTT.

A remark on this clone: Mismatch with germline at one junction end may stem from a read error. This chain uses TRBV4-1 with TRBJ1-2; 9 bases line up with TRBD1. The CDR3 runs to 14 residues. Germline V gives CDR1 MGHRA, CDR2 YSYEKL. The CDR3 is CASSQPGQGYGYPF. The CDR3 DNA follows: TGCGCCAGCAGCCAACCGGGACAGGGCTATGGCTACCCCTTC.

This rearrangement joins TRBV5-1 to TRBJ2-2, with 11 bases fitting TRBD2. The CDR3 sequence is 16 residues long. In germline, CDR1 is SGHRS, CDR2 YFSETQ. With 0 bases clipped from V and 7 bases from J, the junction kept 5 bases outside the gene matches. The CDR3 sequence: CASSLALLAGVGELFF. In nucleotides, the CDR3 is TGCGCCAGCAGCTTGGCCCTACTAGCGGGGGTCGGGGAGCTGTTTTTT.

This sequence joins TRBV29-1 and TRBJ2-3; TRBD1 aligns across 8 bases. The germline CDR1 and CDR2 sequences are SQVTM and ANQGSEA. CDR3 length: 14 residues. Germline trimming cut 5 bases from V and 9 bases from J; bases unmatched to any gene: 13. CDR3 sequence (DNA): TGCAGCGTTAGTTGGGGGCAGGGGGCAGGGACGCAGTATTTT. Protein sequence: CSVSWGQGAGTQYF.